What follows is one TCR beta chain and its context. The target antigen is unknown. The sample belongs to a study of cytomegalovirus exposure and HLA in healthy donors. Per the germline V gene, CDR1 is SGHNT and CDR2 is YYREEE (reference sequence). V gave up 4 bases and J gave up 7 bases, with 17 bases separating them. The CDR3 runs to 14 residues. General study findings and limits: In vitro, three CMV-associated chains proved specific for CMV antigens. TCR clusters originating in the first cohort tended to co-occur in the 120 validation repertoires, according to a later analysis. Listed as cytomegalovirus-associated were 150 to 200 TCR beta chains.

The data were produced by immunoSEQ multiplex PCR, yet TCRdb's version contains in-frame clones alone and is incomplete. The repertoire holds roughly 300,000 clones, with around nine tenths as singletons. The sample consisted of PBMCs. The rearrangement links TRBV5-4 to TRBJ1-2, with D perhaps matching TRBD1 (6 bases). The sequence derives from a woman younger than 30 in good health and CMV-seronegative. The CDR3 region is CASSPDGGAIGYTF. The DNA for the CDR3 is TGTGCCAGCAGCCCAGACGGGGGGGCGATTGGCTACACCTTC. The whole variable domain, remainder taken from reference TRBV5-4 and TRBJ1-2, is ETGVTQSPTHLIKTRGQQVTLRCSSQSGHNTVSWYQQALGQGPQFIFQYYREEENGRGNFPPRFSGLQFPNYSSELNVNALELDDSALYLCASSPDGGAIGYTFGSGTRLTVV.